The source of this TCR beta chain is a study of blood T cell repertoires in COVID-19. Study-level information: Whether acute or convalescent, the COVID-19 samples came from the United States, Italy and Spain. T cells, B-cell-depleted T cells, or PBMCs provided the cDNA or gDNA that served as material.

The protocol was immunoSEQ multiplex PCR, while the TCRdb copy is restricted to in-frame clones and leaves out a portion. The sample comprises some 10,000 clones, about 89% of which are singletons, and around 22% rests with the top ten. The CDR3 loop spans 16 amino acids. Looked up from germline, CDR1 is LNHDA and CDR2 is SQIVND (reference sequence). The junction had 3 bases not matched to a gene; V was cut back by 5 bases and J by 2 bases. The V gene is TRBV19, the J gene TRBJ2-1, with 13 bases identical to TRBD2. The sample taken for sequencing was peripheral blood. This receptor was obtained from a woman in her sixties with active COVID-19. CDR3 DNA sequence: TGTGCCAGTAGTTCCGGGACTAGCGGGGCCTACAATGAGCAGTTCTTC. Encoded protein: CASSSGTSGAYNEQFF. The whole variable domain, filled in from reference TRBV19 and TRBJ2-1, reads DGGITQSPKYLFRKEGQNVTLSCEQNLNHDAMYWYRQDPGQGLRLIYYSQIVNDFQKGDIAEGYSVSREKKESFPLTVTSAQKNPTAFYLCASSSGTSGAYNEQFFGPGTRLTVL.